The rows below give T cell receptor beta chains drawn from one sample of a study of T-cell reconstitution after alpha-beta-depleted transplantation in children. From the PCR reads, TCRdb called clonotypes with MiXCR, one entry per CDR3 protein. The sample records approximately 500,000 distinct CDR3 sequences, roughly a tenth being singletons. The sequencing here drew on PBMCs, taken before TCRalphabeta/CD19-depleted stem cell transplant. Receptors were obtained from a child under 10 years old with inherited bone marrow failure, due to receive a stem cell transplant. Both conserved end residues are part of each CDR3. A D gene is named only where the DNA matches it firmly. The size of a clone is reported for some rows only, either as once, few or many, or as a class for expanded clones.

len: 18; j_gene: TRBJ2-3; d_gene: .; v_gene: TRBV6-1; abundance: few; CDR3nt: TGTGCCAGCAGCCACTACATCCTCACGGGGCTAAACACAGATACGCAGTATTTT; CDR3aa: CASSHYILTGLNTDTQYF
len: 15; j_gene: TRBJ1-1; d_gene: .; v_gene: TRBV30; abundance: many; CDR3nt: TGTGCCTGGACCGGGTCGGCCAGCCCGAACACTGAAGCTTTCTTT; CDR3aa: CAWTGSASPNTEAFF
len: 14; j_gene: TRBJ1-5; d_gene: .; v_gene: TRBV5-5; abundance: many; CDR3nt: TGTGCCAGCAGCTTGGGGTTCGGGGATCAGCCCCAGCATTTT; CDR3aa: CASSLGFGDQPQHF
len: 15; j_gene: TRBJ2-6; d_gene: .; v_gene: TRBV10-3; abundance: many; CDR3nt: TGTGCCATCAGGTCCCAGGGGACTGGGGCCAACGTCCTGACTTTC; CDR3aa: CAIRSQGTGANVLTF
len: 16; j_gene: TRBJ2-1; d_gene: .; v_gene: TRBV20-1; abundance: many; CDR3nt: TGCAGTGCCCCAAAAGCAGGCGGAACCTCCTACAATGAGCAGTTCTTC; CDR3aa: CSAPKAGGTSYNEQFF
len: 12; j_gene: TRBJ2-5; d_gene: .; v_gene: TRBV5-1; abundance: many; CDR3nt: TGCGCCAGCAGCCCTGTTCGGGAGACCCAGTACTTC; CDR3aa: CASSPVRETQYF
len: 17; j_gene: TRBJ2-7; d_gene: .; v_gene: TRBV18; abundance: .; CDR3nt: TGTGCCAGCTCACCTTGGTCCCCGGAGGGGGCTAGCTACGAGCAGTACTTC; CDR3aa: CASSPWSPEGASYEQYF
len: 14; j_gene: TRBJ2-2; d_gene: .; v_gene: TRBV5-1; abundance: many; CDR3nt: TGCGCCAGCAGCGGGGCTATGAACACCGGGGAGCTGTTTTTT; CDR3aa: CASSGAMNTGELFF
len: 13; j_gene: TRBJ1-2; d_gene: .; v_gene: TRBV29-1; abundance: many; CDR3nt: TGCAGCGTTGTCGGACTCCTGAACTATGGCTACACCTTC; CDR3aa: CSVVGLLNYGYTF
len: 12; j_gene: TRBJ2-7; d_gene: .; v_gene: TRBV27; abundance: many; CDR3nt: TGTGCCAGCGGAGCGGGTCTCAACGAGCAGTACTTC; CDR3aa: CASGAGLNEQYF
len: 15; j_gene: TRBJ2-7; d_gene: .; v_gene: TRBV9; abundance: many; CDR3nt: TGTGCCAGCAGCCCCCGCCTGGGCAGTTCCTACGAGCAGTACTTC; CDR3aa: CASSPRLGSSYEQYF
len: 16; j_gene: TRBJ2-5; d_gene: .; v_gene: TRBV29-1; abundance: few; CDR3nt: TGCAGCGTTGAAGATCCCCGCAGGGGCTCGGGGGAGACCCAGTACTTC; CDR3aa: CSVEDPRRGSGETQYF
len: 15; j_gene: TRBJ1-5; d_gene: TRBD1; v_gene: TRBV30; abundance: few; CDR3nt: TGTGCCTGGAGCGCCGGGACAGGTTGGAATCAGCCCCAGCATTTT; CDR3aa: CAWSAGTGWNQPQHF
len: 16; j_gene: TRBJ2-2; d_gene: .; v_gene: TRBV20-1; abundance: many; CDR3nt: TGCAGTGCTAGTCCCGTGGGGCTGACAGCCACCGGGGAGCTGTTTTTT; CDR3aa: CSASPVGLTATGELFF
len: 16; j_gene: TRBJ2-1; d_gene: TRBD2; v_gene: TRBV10-2; abundance: many; CDR3nt: TGCGCCACCTCCCGAACTAGCGGAGCTTACTACAATGAGCAGTTCTTC; CDR3aa: CATSRTSGAYYNEQFF
len: 14; j_gene: TRBJ2-2; d_gene: .; v_gene: TRBV7-6; abundance: .; CDR3nt: TGTGCCAGCAGACCAGTTGTGTCCACCGGGGAGCTGTTTTTT; CDR3aa: CASRPVVSTGELFF
len: 15; j_gene: TRBJ2-6; d_gene: .; v_gene: TRBV29-1; abundance: many; CDR3nt: TGCAGCGTTGAGGATGAGGACTCTGGGGCCAACGTCCTGACTTTC; CDR3aa: CSVEDEDSGANVLTF
len: 13; j_gene: TRBJ1-5; d_gene: .; v_gene: TRBV19; abundance: few; CDR3nt: TGTGCCAGCACTGGGGCAGGGAATCAGCCCCAGCATTTT; CDR3aa: CASTGAGNQPQHF
len: 13; j_gene: TRBJ1-2; d_gene: .; v_gene: TRBV10-3; abundance: many; CDR3nt: TGTGCCATCACTGACTTAGAAGGGGATGGCTACACCTTC; CDR3aa: CAITDLEGDGYTF
len: 14; j_gene: TRBJ2-3; d_gene: TRBD2; v_gene: TRBV10-3; abundance: many; CDR3nt: TGTGCCATCGGAGGAGCGGGAGAACCAGATACGCAGTATTTT; CDR3aa: CAIGGAGEPDTQYF
len: 15; j_gene: TRBJ1-6; d_gene: TRBD1; v_gene: TRBV7-9; abundance: many; CDR3nt: TGTGCCAGCAGCTCCACGGACAGGGCGAATTCACCCCTCCACTTT; CDR3aa: CASSSTDRANSPLHF
len: 16; j_gene: TRBJ2-1; d_gene: TRBD1; v_gene: TRBV4-3; abundance: many; CDR3nt: TGCGCCAGCAGCCAAGATTTAGGGGGCGCTGACAATGAGCAGTTCTTC; CDR3aa: CASSQDLGGADNEQFF
len: 14; j_gene: TRBJ2-1; d_gene: TRBD2; v_gene: TRBV7-2; abundance: few; CDR3nt: TGTGCCAGCAGCTTGAGCGGGGCCTACAATGAGCAGTTCTTC; CDR3aa: CASSLSGAYNEQFF
len: 13; j_gene: TRBJ2-3; d_gene: .; v_gene: TRBV10-1; abundance: many; CDR3nt: TGCGCCAGCAGTGAAACGGGATCAGATACGCAGTATTTT; CDR3aa: CASSETGSDTQYF